Sequencing of this T cell receptor (beta chain) was carried out in a study of blood T cell repertoires in COVID-19. In the study overall: Some COVID-19 samples were acute and others convalescent; all came from the United States, Italy and Spain. Sources were T cells, B-cell-depleted T cells, or PBMCs; the material itself was cDNA or gDNA.

Trimming took 6 bases from V and 3 from J; bases not matched to a gene: 7. Germline CDR1 reads SGHNT; CDR2 reads YYREEE (reference sequence). The CDR3 covers 14 residues. Original handling: Nucleated cell counts were estimated from reference gene primer amplification. TCRdb's table, derived via immunoSEQ multiplex PCR, lists solely in-frame clones and lacks some. V, J and clone size are those of that table, while D and trimming were read from the DNA. The sample shows 56,000 or so clones, approximately 87% of them seen only once. Sequences were obtained from peripheral blood. The clonotype comes from a man aged 50-59 years with acute or convalescent COVID-19. The rearrangement uses TRBV5-4 and TRBJ2-7, with 9 nucleotides matching TRBD1. CDR3 in DNA: TGTGCCAGCAATCCGGGACAGGGAAGCTACGAGCAGTACTTC. Encoded protein: CASNPGQGSYEQYF.